The clone carrying this T cell receptor beta chain was detected a few times. Its matching antigen is unknown. TCRdb ran MiXCR on the reads and lists one entry per CDR3 protein. The table has hundreds of thousands of distinct CDR3 sequences, more than 8% seen once. This sample was included in a study of T cell repertoires in cytomegalovirus infection. Study summary: Both a matching HLA type and CMV infection were indicated by public TCR beta signatures.

Study results and limitations: Dominant in the ex vivo response were TCR beta clonotypes restricted by HLA-C and specific for CMV.

This CDR3 is 15 amino acids long. Germline CDR1 LGHDT, CDR2 YNNKEL (reference sequence). The trim removed 0 bases at V and 8 bases at J, leaving 6 bases unmatched. Sequencing was carried out using PBMCs. The rearrangement joins TRBV3-1 to TRBJ2-1; 8 nucleotides match TRBD2. This receptor was identified in a human donor in good health (CMV status not recorded). Some clones in this sample may be carry-over from other donors' samples. CDR3 nucleotides: TGTGCCAGCAGCCAAGAGGGACTAGGGTCCTATGAGCAGTTCTTC. Amino acid sequence: CASSQEGLGSYEQFF.